Presented here are 11 T cell receptor beta chains from one specimen sequenced in a study of T cells in tumors after PD-1 blockade (dated 2019 in TCRdb). Sample time point, as interpreted from the label and publication: before anti-PD-1 therapy. Receptor amplification or capture employed the immunoSEQ multiplex PCR assay. The immuneACCESS repertoire file appears here via TCRdb, limited to in-frame rearrangements. These files lack a portion of the clones; in checked studies, under half of the deficit traces to unresolved V genes, and the cause of the others is not known. Within this sample are about 12,000 clones, with roughly 63% of them counted one time only. In total, the top ten clones hold roughly 15% of the sample. Sequenced material: tumor tissue, taken before anti-PD-1 treatment. These receptors originate from a human donor with basal cell carcinoma.

Only a few counts were recorded for this clone. J is TRBJ1-1 and V is TRBV6-5; D possibly corresponds to TRBD1 (6 bases). The CDR3 runs to 13 residues. Germline V gene lookup returns CDR1 MNHEY and CDR2 SVGAGI. Trimming shortened V by 7 bases and J by 1 base, and 10 bases separated the two germline ends. The CDR3 region is CASIKGGNTEAFF. CDR3 coding DNA: TGTGCCAGCATCAAAGGGGGGAACACTGAAGCTTTCTTT.

This clone was seen only once. J is TRBJ2-3 and V is TRBV12-5, with 9 nucleotides matching TRBD2. This CDR3 has 15 residues. Germline V lookup: CDR1 LGHNT, CDR2 FRNRAP. With V trimmed by 9 bases and J by 2 bases, 9 bases remained unmatched. CDR3 region: CASWRGGGATDTQYF. DNA for the CDR3: TGTGCTAGCTGGCGGGGGGGCGGGGCCACAGATACGCAGTATTTT.

By frequency in the sample, this clone is medium-sized. The J gene is TRBJ2-7, the V gene TRBV11-1, with D uncertain. Germline V lookup: CDR1 SGHAT, CDR2 FQDESV (reference sequence). V was cut by 2 bases and J by 2 bases, with 7 bases left in between. There are 13 residues in the CDR3. The CDR3 coding sequence is TGTGCCAGCAGCTTAAACGGCCCCTACGAGCAGTACTTC. Translation gives CASSLNGPYEQYF.

The V gene is TRBV7-2, the J gene TRBJ2-7; the D is unclear. Looked up from germline, CDR1 is SGHTA and CDR2 is FQGNSA. The CDR3 extends over 14 amino acids. V was trimmed by 2 bases and J by 2 bases, leaving 10 bases between them. CDR3 region: CASSLMDRTYEQYF. The CDR3 nucleotides are TGTGCCAGCAGCTTAATGGATAGGACCTACGAGCAGTACTTC.

The chain carries TRBV3-1 (or the pseudogene TRBV3-2) and TRBJ1-1; D might be TRBD1 (5 bases). V shed 1 base and J shed 3 bases, with 12 bases lying between them. The CDR3 sequence is 15 residues long. Germline V gene sequence: CDR1 LGHDT, CDR2 YNNKEL (reference sequence). The CDR3 DNA reads TGTGCCAGCAGCCAAGGGCGGGGGATGGACACTGAAGCTTTCTTT. Encoded protein: CASSQGRGMDTEAFF.

This clone showed up just a few times. V is TRBV7-9 and J is TRBJ2-7; weak D call: TRBD2 (6 bases). The CDR3 loop spans 14 amino acids. V shed 1 base and J shed 5 bases, with 12 bases lying between them. Looked up from germline, CDR1 is SEHNR and CDR2 is FQNEAQ (reference sequence). The CDR3 loop is CASSLGGIIDEQYF. CDR3 DNA sequence: TGTGCCAGCAGCTTAGGCGGGATAATTGACGAGCAGTACTTC.

The gene calls are TRBV27 and TRBJ2-7; no clear D gene. The CDR3 is made up of 13 amino acids. The V end lost 0 bases, the J end lost 6 bases, and 9 bases lay between the germline ends. Germline CDR1 and CDR2: MNHEY and SMNVEV (reference sequence). The CDR3 DNA reads TGTGCCAGCAGTTTATCGTTAGTGGGCGAGCAGTACTTC. As protein: CASSLSLVGEQYF.

The chain combines TRBV5-1 with TRBJ2-5; D gene ambiguous. V was shortened by 0 bases and J by 5 bases, with 5 bases between the two germline ends. The CDR3 extends over 12 amino acids. The germline gives CDR1 SGHRS, CDR2 YFSETQ. The CDR3 is CASSLAGETQYF. Here the CDR3 DNA reads TGCGCCAGCAGCTTGGCCGGGGAGACCCAGTACTTC.

This chain connects TRBV9 to TRBJ2-1; TRBD1 aligns across 8 bases. The CDR3 is 16 residues long. The J segment lost 6 bases and the V segment lost 1 base, leaving 9 bases of the junction unmatched. CDR1 SGDLS and CDR2 YYNGEE come from the germline V gene. The CDR3 loop reads CASSVLWQGARNEQFF. The CDR3 DNA is TGTGCCAGCAGCGTACTTTGGCAGGGGGCCCGCAATGAGCAGTTCTTC.

This clone was found a few times. V and J are TRBV30 and TRBJ2-3; D remains unclear. CDR1 GTSNPN and CDR2 SVGIG come from the germline V gene (reference sequence). Trimming left V 1 base short and J 6 bases short, with 8 bases between. The CDR3 length is 12 residues. In nucleotides, the CDR3 is TGTGCCTGGAGTGGAGACCGGGATACGCAGTATTTT. Its translation: CAWSGDRDTQYF.

The chain couples TRBV27 to TRBJ2-1; TRBD2 agrees at 10 bases. CDR1 is MNHEY, CDR2 SMNVEV, per germline (reference sequence). The CDR3 has 14 residues. Trimming cost V 6 bases and J 6 bases; bases outside gene matches: 5. CDR3 region: CASSRGTSANEQFF. The CDR3 DNA sequence: TGTGCCAGCAGCCGCGGGACTAGCGCCAATGAGCAGTTCTTC.